This is a list of T cell receptor beta chains from one sample in a study of long-term antiretroviral therapy in people with HIV. TCRdb's table, derived via immunoSEQ multiplex PCR, lists solely in-frame clones and lacks some. The sample includes tens of thousands of clones, 80% to 90% of them seen just once. Here the sequenced sample was unsorted PBMCs, taken approximately 5 years before starting antiretroviral therapy. Receptors originate from a man between 50 and 59 years old with HIV. Both conserved end residues are part of each CDR3. Fields, in order: clone size, J gene, D gene, V gene, CDR3 DNA, CDR3 protein. The D gene is left open where the match is weak. Rows give clone size only sometimes, using once, few, many, or a class for an expanded clone.

. | TRBJ2-5 | . | TRBV7-3 | TGTGCCAGCAGCTTCGGGCCTAAGGAGACCCAGTACTTC | CASSFGPKETQYF
. | TRBJ2-3 | TRBD1 | TRBV7-8 | TGTGCCAGCAGCAACTACAGGGGGGTCACAGATACGCAGTATTTT | CASSNYRGVTDTQYF
. | TRBJ2-7 | TRBD2 | TRBV7-3 | TGTGCCAGCAGCTTAAGGGAGGGCTCCCGTGTCGAGCAGTACTTC | CASSLREGSRVEQYF
few | TRBJ2-7 | . | TRBV5-1 | TGCGCCAGCAGCTTGGTGCAGGGCGAGCAGTACTTC | CASSLVQGEQYF
. | TRBJ2-7 | . | TRBV28 | TGTGCCAGCACTGACAGGCTTCGCGAGCAGTACTTC | CASTDRLREQYF
. | TRBJ2-7 | . | TRBV7-3 | TGTGCCAGCAGCTTACGGCGGCTCTCCTACGAGCAGTACTTC | CASSLRRLSYEQYF
. | TRBJ2-2 | . | TRBV18 | TGTGCCAGCTCGTACAACACCGGGGAGCTGTTTTTT | CASSYNTGELFF
. | TRBJ2-1 | TRBD2 | TRBV5-1 | TGCGCCAGCAGCTTATCGGGGGGCTACAATGAGCAGTTCTTC | CASSLSGGYNEQFF
. | TRBJ2-1 | TRBD2 | TRBV7-6 | TGTGCCAGCAGCTTTTCCACGCTCTCTAGCGGGTGGGACAATGAGCAGTTCTTC | CASSFSTLSSGWDNEQFF
. | TRBJ1-4 | . | TRBV27 | TGTGCCAGCAGTTATGTTGGGTCCCCTAATGAAAAACTGTTTTTT | CASSYVGSPNEKLFF
. | TRBJ2-2 | . | TRBV30 | TGTGCCTGGAGTGTAATAGGGACACTGAGCACCGGGGAGCTGTTTTTT | CAWSVIGTLSTGELFF
. | TRBJ2-5 | . | TRBV7-9 | TGTGCCAGCAGCCCTGGTCCCTCCCTGTACCAAGAGACCCAGTACTTC | CASSPGPSLYQETQYF
. | TRBJ1-2 | TRBD1 | TRBV7-6 | TGTGCCAGCAGCCCTAGACAGGGAGGTGGCTACACCTTC | CASSPRQGGGYTF
. | TRBJ2-3 | . | TRBV19 | TGTGCCAGTAGTATCGGTAGCACAGATACGCAGTATTTT | CASSIGSTDTQYF
. | TRBJ2-2 | . | TRBV5-1 | TGCGCCAGCAGCGGGGGCGGGACTCCGGGGACCGGGGAGCTGTTTTTT | CASSGGGTPGTGELFF
. | TRBJ1-5 | . | TRBV2 | TGTGCCAGCAGTGTCCAGGCATTGGGGTATCAGCCCCAGCATTTT | CASSVQALGYQPQHF
. | TRBJ2-1 | . | TRBV2 | TGTGCCAGCTACAGCCCCTCCTACAATGAGCAGTTCTTC | CASYSPSYNEQFF
. | TRBJ1-3 | . | TRBV18 | TGTGCCAGCTCACCGGACACTTATGGAAACACCATATATTTT | CASSPDTYGNTIYF
. | TRBJ2-1 | . | TRBV5-4 | TGTGCCAGCAGCTTGGTGGGCGGGGGCCGGTACAATGAGCAGTTCTTC | CASSLVGGGRYNEQFF
. | TRBJ1-6 | . | TRBV5-1 | TGCGCCAGCAGCTACACCGCCGGGGGGTCGGATTCACCCCTCCACTTT | CASSYTAGGSDSPLHF
once | TRBJ1-1 | . | TRBV27 | TGTGCCAGCAGATGGACCGTCCGAGGGGGGGGATTCACTGAAGCTTTCTTT | CASRWTVRGGGFTEAFF
. | TRBJ1-6 | . | TRBV28 | TGTGCCAGCAGCATTTCTTCCGAGTATTCACCCCTCCACTTT | CASSISSEYSPLHF
. | TRBJ2-1 | TRBD2 | TRBV6-6 | TGTGCCACGGCGGGGGATAACGAGCAGTTCTTC | CATAGDNEQFF
. | TRBJ1-2 | . | TRBV5-4 | TGTGCCAGCAGCTCGAGCGACTATGGCTACACCTTC | CASSSSDYGYTF
. | TRBJ2-7 | TRBD2 | TRBV7-2 | TGTGCCAGCAGCCCCCAGGTTCTAGCGGGAGTCGAGCAGTACTTC | CASSPQVLAGVEQYF
. | TRBJ1-2 | . | TRBV6-1 | TGTGCCAGCAGTGAACACAACAAAAACTATGGCTACACCTTC | CASSEHNKNYGYTF
. | TRBJ1-2 | . | TRBV19 | TGTGCCAGTAGTCCTCCTCCCCGGGGCGCATATGGCTACACCTTC | CASSPPPRGAYGYTF
. | TRBJ1-2 | TRBD1 | TRBV4-1 | TGCGCCAGCAGCCAAGATGGGACAGGGGGCCTGGGCTACACCTTC | CASSQDGTGGLGYTF
few | TRBJ1-6 | . | TRBV7-2 | TGTGCCAGCAGTTCTACAGGTGGTGGTTCACCCCTCCACTTT | CASSSTGGGSPLHF
. | TRBJ2-1 | . | TRBV25-1 | TGTGCCAGCAGTGAATTCAGGGGAGGGAATGAGCAGTTCTTC | CASSEFRGGNEQFF
. | TRBJ2-1 | TRBD2 | TRBV6-6 | TGTGCCAGCAGGGGTGAGCGGGGGCCCTACAATGAGCAGTTCTTC | CASRGERGPYNEQFF
. | TRBJ1-1 | TRBD1 | TRBV4-2 | TGTGCCAGCAGCCAGGGGTTGGGGGACAGGGGAAACACTGAAGCTTTCTTT | CASSQGLGDRGNTEAFF
. | TRBJ1-4 | . | TRBV9 | TGTGCCAGCAGCGTAGCTGAGGCAGGGACGATATTTTTT | CASSVAEAGTIFF
. | TRBJ2-3 | . | TRBV5-1 | TGCGCCAGCAGCTATCAGGGGGGGGCTGCCGATACGCAGTATTTT | CASSYQGGAADTQYF
. | TRBJ1-2 | . | TRBV4-3 | TGCGCCAGCAGCCAAGCTTGGGCTAACTATGGCTACACCTTC | CASSQAWANYGYTF
once | TRBJ2-7 | . | TRBV21-1 | TGTGCCAGCAGCAAAGTGACTAGCGGGAGAACCCACGAGCAGTACTTC | CASSKVTSGRTHEQYF
few | TRBJ1-2 | . | TRBV7-8 | TGTGCCAGCAGCCCTTGGGGGGGACCGAGGAACTATGGCTACACCTTC | CASSPWGGPRNYGYTF
. | TRBJ2-7 | . | TRBV11-3 | TGTGCCAGCAGCTTAGCCCCTCCCTCAGGTGGCCTGTACGAGCAGTACTTC | CASSLAPPSGGLYEQYF
. | TRBJ2-7 | TRBD1 | TRBV10-3 | TGTGCCTCCTCGGGACAGGGGAGCGACGAGCAGTACTTC | CASSGQGSDEQYF
. | TRBJ1-2 | TRBD1 | TRBV4-1 | TGCGCCAGCAGCCAAGGGCAGACAGGGGGCTATGGCTACACCTTC | CASSQGQTGGYGYTF
. | TRBJ1-2 | . | TRBV2 | TGTGCCAGCGGCGGGGGAGCCTATGGCTACACCTTC | CASGGGAYGYTF
once | TRBJ2-7 | . | TRBV7-8 | TGTGCCAGCAGCTTGGGGGAGGAGGCCTACGAGCAGTACTTC | CASSLGEEAYEQYF
. | TRBJ2-7 | . | TRBV7-2 | TGTGCCAGCAGCTTAAACCTCTACGAGCAGTACTTC | CASSLNLYEQYF